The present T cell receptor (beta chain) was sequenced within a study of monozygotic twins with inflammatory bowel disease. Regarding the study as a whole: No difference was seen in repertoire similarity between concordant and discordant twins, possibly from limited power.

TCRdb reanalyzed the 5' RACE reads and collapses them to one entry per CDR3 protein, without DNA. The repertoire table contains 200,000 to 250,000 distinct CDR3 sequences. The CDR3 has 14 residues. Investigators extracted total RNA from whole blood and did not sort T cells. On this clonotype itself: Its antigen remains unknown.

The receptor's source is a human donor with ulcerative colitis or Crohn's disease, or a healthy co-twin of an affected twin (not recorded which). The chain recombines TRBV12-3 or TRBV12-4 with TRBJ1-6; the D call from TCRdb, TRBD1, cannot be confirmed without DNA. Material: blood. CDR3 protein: CASTLSTGDSPLHF.